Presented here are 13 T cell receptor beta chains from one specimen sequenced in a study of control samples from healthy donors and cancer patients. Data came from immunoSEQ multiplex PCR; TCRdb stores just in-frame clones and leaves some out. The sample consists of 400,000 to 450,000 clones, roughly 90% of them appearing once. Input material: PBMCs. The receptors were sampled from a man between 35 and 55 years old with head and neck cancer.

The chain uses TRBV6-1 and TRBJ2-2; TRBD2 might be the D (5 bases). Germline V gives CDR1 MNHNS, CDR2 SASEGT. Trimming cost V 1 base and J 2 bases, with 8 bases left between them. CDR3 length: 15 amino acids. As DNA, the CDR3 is TGTGCCAGCAGTGAAGGGACGGGAAACACCGGGGAGCTGTTTTTT. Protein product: CASSEGTGNTGELFF.

In DNA, the CDR3 is TGTGCCATCAGTGAAGGACCGAACTCTGGAAACACCATATATTTT. Protein sequence: CAISEGPNSGNTIYF. J is TRBJ1-3 and V is TRBV10-3; D gene uncertain. The CDR3 is 15 amino acids. Germline lookup yields CDR1 ENHRY and CDR2 SYGVKD. Deletions cut 3 bases from V and 0 bases from J, with 9 bases between.

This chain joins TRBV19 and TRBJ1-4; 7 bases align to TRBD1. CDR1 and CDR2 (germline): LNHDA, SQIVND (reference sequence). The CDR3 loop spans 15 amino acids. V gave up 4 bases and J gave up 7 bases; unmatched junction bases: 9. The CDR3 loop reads CASSTLGGAGEKLFF. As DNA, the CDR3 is TGTGCCAGTAGTACCTTAGGGGGCGCCGGTGAAAAACTGTTTTTT.

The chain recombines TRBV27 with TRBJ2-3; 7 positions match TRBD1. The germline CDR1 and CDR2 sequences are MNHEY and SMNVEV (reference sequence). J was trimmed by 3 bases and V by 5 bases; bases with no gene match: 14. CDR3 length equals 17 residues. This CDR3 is CASSQPPQGIGTDTQYF. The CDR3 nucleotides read TGTGCCAGCAGTCAACCCCCACAGGGGATCGGGACAGATACGCAGTATTTT.

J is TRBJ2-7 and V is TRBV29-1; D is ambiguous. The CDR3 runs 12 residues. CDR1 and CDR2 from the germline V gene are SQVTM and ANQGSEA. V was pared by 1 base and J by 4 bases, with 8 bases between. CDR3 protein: CSVEGREYEQYF. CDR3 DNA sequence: TGCAGCGTTGAAGGCCGAGAGTACGAGCAGTACTTC.

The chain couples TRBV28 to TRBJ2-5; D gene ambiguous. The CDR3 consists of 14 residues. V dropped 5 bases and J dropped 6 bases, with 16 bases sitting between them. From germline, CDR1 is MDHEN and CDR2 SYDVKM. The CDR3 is CASSAPGVQKTQYF. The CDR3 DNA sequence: TGTGCCAGCAGTGCACCTGGAGTCCAGAAGACCCAGTACTTC.

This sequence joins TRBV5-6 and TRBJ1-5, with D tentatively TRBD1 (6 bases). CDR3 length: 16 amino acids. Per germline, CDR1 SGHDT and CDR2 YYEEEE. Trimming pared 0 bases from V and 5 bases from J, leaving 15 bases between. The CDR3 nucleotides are TGTGCCAGCAGCTTGGGTCTGGGGGCCACCGATCAGCCCCAGCATTTT. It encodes CASSLGLGATDQPQHF.

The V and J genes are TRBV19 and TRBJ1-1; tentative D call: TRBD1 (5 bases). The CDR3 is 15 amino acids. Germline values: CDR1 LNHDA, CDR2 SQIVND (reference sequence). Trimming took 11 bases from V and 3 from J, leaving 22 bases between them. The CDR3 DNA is TGTGCCTCGGGTGTAGTGTGGGGCGGGTACACTGAAGCTTTCTTT. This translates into CASGVVWGGYTEAFF.

CDR3 region: CAWSEGPTNEKLFF. In DNA form, the CDR3 reads TGTGCCTGGAGTGAAGGGCCAACTAATGAAAAACTGTTTTTT. The chain has TRBV30 and TRBJ1-4; D is ambiguous. Germline CDR1 and CDR2: GTSNPN and SVGIG (reference sequence). CDR3 length equals 14 residues. Trimming removed 1 base from V and 0 bases from J, with 6 bases in between.

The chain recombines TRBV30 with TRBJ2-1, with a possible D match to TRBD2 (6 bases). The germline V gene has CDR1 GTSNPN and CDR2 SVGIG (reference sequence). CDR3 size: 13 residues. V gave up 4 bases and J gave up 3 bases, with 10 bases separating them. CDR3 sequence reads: CAWNSGVYNEQFF. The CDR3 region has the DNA TGTGCCTGGAATAGCGGCGTCTACAATGAGCAGTTCTTC.

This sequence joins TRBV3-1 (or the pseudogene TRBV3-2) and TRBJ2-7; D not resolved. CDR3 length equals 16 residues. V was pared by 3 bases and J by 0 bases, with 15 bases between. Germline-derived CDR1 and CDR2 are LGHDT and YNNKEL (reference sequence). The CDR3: CASSHRNTSSSYEQYF. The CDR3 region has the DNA TGTGCCAGCAGCCACAGGAATACATCCAGCTCCTACGAGCAGTACTTC.

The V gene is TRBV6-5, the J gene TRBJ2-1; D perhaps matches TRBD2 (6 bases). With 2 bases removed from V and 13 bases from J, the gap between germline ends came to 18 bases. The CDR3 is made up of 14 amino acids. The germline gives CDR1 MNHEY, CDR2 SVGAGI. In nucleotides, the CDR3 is TGTGCCAGCAGTTACCGTTCTCCGGGACTGCATCAGTTCTTC. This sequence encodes CASSYRSPGLHQFF.

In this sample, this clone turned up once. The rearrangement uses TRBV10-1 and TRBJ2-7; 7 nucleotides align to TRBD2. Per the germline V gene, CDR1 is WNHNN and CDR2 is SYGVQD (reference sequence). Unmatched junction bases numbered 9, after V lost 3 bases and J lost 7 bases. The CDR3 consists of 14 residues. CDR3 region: CASSDEAGVQEQYF. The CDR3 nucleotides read TGCGCCAGCAGTGACGAGGCGGGAGTCCAAGAGCAGTACTTC.